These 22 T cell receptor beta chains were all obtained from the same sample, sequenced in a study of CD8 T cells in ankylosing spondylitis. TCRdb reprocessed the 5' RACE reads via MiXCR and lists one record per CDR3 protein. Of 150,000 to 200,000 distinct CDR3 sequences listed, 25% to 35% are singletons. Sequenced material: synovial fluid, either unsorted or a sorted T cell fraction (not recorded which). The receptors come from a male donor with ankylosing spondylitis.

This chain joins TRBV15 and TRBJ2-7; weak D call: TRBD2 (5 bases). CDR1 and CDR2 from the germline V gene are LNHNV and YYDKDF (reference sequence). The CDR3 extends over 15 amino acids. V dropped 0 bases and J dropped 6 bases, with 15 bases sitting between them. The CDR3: CATSRDYGVGSEQYF. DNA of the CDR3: TGTGCCACCAGCAGAGATTATGGGGTAGGGAGCGAGCAGTACTTC.

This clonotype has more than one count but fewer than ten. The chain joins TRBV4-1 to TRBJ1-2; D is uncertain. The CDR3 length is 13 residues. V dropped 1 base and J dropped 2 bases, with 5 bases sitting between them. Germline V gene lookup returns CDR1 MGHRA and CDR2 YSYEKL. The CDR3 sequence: CASSQGVNYGYTF. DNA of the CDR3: TGCGCCAGCAGCCAAGGGGTGAACTATGGCTACACCTTC.

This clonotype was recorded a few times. DNA for the CDR3: TGTGCCAGCAGTTTGGCGGGACAGGGTTCCGAGCAGTACTTC. Residues: CASSLAGQGSEQYF. The gene calls are TRBV6-5 and TRBJ2-7, with 9 bases lining up with TRBD1. V lost 4 bases and J lost 6; bases outside the gene matches: 7. Looked up from germline, CDR1 is MNHEY and CDR2 is SVGAGI. The CDR3 extends over 14 amino acids.

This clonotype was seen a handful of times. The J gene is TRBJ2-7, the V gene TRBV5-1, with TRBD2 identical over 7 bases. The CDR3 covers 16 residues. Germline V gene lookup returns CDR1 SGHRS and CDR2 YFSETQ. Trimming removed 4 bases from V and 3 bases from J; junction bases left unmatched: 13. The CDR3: CASSLGGTGALYEQYF. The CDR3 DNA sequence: TGCGCCAGCAGCCTGGGGGGGACTGGGGCTCTCTACGAGCAGTACTTC.

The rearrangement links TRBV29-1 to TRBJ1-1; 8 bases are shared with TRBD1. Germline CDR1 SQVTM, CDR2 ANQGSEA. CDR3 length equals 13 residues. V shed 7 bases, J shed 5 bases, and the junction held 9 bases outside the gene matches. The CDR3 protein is CSGRDRLGTEAFF. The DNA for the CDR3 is TGCAGCGGGCGGGACAGGTTGGGGACTGAAGCTTTCTTT.

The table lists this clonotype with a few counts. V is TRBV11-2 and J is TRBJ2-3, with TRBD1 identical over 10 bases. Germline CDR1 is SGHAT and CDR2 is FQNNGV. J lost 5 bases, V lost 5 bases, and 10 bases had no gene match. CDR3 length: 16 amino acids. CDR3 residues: CASSTGDRGWGDTQYF. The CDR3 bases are TGTGCCAGCAGCACCGGGGACAGGGGATGGGGAGATACGCAGTATTTT.

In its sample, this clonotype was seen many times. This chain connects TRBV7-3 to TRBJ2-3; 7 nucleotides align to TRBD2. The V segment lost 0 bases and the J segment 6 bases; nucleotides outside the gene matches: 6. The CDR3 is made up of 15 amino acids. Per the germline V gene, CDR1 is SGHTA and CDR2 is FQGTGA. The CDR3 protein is CASSLTGRAGDTQYF. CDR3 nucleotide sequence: TGTGCCAGCAGCTTAACGGGGAGGGCCGGGGATACGCAGTATTTT.

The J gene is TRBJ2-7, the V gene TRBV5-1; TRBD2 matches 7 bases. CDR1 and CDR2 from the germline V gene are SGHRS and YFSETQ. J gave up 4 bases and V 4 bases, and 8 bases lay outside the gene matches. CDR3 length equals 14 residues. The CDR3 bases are TGCGCCAGCAGCCCCCTGGGGGAGGGATACGAGCAGTACTTC. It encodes CASSPLGEGYEQYF. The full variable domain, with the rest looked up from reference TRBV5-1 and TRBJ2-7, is KAGVTQTPRYLIKTRGQQVTLSCSPISGHRSVSWYQQTPGQGLQFLFEYFSETQRNKGNFPGRFSGRQFSNSRSEMNVSTLELGDSALYLCASSPLGEGYEQYFGPGTRLTVT.

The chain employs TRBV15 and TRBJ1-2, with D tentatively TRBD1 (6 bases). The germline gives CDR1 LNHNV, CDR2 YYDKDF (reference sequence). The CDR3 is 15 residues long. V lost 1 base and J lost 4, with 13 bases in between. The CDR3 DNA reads TGTGCCACCAGCAGAGCCCGAACAGGGCCCTATGGCTACACCTTC. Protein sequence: CATSRARTGPYGYTF.

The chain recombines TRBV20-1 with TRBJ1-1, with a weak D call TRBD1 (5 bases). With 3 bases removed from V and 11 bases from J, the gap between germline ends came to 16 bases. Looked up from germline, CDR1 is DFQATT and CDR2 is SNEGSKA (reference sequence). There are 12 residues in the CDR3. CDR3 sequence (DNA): TGCAGTGCTAGGGATACACGGGGGTGGGCTTTCTTT. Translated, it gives CSARDTRGWAFF.

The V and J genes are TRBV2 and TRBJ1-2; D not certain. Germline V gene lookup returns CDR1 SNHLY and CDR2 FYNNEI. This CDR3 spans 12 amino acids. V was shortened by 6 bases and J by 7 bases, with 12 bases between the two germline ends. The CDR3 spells CASSDAIVGYTF. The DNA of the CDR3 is TGTGCCAGCAGCGATGCGATTGTTGGCTACACCTTC.

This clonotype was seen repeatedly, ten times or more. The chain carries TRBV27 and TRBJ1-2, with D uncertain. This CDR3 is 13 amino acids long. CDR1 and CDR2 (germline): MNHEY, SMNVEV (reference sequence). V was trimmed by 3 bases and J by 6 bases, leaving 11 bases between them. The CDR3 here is CASSFGPDNGYTF. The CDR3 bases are TGTGCCAGCAGTTTTGGGCCAGACAATGGCTACACCTTC.

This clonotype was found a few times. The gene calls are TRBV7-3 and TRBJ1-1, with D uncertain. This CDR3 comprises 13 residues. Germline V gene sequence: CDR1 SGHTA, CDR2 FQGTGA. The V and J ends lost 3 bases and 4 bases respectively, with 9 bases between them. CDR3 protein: CASSFRRSTEAFF. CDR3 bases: TGTGCCAGCAGCTTTAGAAGAAGCACTGAAGCTTTCTTT.

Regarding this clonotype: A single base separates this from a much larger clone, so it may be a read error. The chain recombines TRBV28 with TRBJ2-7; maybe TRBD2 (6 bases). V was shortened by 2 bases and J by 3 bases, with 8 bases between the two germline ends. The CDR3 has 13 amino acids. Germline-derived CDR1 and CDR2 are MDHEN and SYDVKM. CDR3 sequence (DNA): TGTGCCAGCAGTTTAGGGGGGAACTACGAGCAGTACTTC. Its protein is CASSLGGNYEQYF.

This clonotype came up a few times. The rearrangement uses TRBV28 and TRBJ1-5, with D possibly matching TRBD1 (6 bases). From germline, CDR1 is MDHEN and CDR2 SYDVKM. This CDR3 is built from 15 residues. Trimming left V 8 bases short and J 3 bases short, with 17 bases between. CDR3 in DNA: TGTGCCAGCGTCCGGGGGGGGGCTTACAATCAGCCCCAGCATTTT. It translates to CASVRGGAYNQPQHF.

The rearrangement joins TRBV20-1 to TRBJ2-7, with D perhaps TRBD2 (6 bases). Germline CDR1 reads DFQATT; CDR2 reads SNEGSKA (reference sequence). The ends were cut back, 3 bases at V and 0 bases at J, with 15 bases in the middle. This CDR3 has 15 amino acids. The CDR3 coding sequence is TGCAGTGCTAGGCCTTTGGGAGGTTTCTCCTACGAGCAGTACTTC. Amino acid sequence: CSARPLGGFSYEQYF.

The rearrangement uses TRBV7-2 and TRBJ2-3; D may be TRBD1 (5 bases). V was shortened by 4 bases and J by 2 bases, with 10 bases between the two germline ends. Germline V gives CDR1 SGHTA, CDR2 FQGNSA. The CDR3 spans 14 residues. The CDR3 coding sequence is TGTGCCAGCAGCTACCGACAGAACACAGATACGCAGTATTTT. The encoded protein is CASSYRQNTDTQYF. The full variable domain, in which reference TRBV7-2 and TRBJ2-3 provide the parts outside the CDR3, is GAGVSQSPSNKVTEKGKDVELRCDPISGHTALYWYRQSLGQGLEFLIYFQGNSAPDKSGLPSDRFSAERTGGSVSTLTIQRTQQEDSAVYLCASSYRQNTDTQYFGPGTRLTVL.

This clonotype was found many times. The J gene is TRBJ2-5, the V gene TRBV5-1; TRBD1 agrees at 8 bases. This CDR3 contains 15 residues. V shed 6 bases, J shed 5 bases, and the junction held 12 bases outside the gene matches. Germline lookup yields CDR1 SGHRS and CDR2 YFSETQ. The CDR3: CASNWAGGFGETQYF. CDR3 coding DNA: TGCGCCAGCAATTGGGCAGGGGGCTTCGGGGAGACCCAGTACTTC.

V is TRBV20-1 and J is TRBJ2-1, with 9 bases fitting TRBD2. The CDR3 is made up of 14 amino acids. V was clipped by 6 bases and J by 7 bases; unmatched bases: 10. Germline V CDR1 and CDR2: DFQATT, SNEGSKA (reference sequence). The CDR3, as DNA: TGCAGTGCCTTACGCGCGGGAGGGCCGAATGAGCAGTTCTTC. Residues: CSALRAGGPNEQFF.

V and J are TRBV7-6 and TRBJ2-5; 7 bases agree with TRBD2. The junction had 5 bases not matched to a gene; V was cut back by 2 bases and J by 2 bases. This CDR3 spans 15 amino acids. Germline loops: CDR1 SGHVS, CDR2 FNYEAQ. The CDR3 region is CASSLRPGGQETQYF. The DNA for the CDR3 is TGTGCCAGCAGCTTAAGGCCCGGGGGGCAAGAGACCCAGTACTTC.

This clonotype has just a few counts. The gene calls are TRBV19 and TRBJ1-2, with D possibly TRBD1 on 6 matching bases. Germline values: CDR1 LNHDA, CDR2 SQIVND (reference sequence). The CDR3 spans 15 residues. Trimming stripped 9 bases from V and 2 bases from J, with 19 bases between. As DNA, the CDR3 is TGTGCCAGCCGCAGGGGTGTAGGGCTAAACTATGGCTACACCTTC. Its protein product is CASRRGVGLNYGYTF.

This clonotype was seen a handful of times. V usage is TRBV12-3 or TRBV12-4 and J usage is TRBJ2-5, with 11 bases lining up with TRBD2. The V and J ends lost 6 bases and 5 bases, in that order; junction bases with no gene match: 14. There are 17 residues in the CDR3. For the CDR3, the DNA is TGTGCCAGCAGCAAGGAAGGGCTAGCGGGAGGTGGTGAGACCCAGTACTTC. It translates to CASSKEGLAGGGETQYF.